These T cell receptor beta chains were read from a single sample in a study of T cell responses to AZD1222 COVID-19 vaccine. The assay was immunoSEQ multiplex PCR, and TCRdb's table has in-frame clones only and misses some. The table lists around 200,000 clones, roughly 94% of them singletons, with more than 1.5% in the top ten. The material sequenced was peripheral blood, taken 28 days after the second AZD1222 dose. All receptors come from an adult who received the AZD1222 COVID-19 vaccine. The conserved cysteine and the conserved F or W are not part of the CDR3 here. Each record gives: J gene, V gene, CDR3 protein.

>TRBJ1-5|TRBV16
ASSQDRAGQPQH
>TRBJ2-1|TRBV3-1/TRBV3-2
ASSPTSYEQF
>TRBJ1-2|TRBV24-1
ATSDSDRDYGYT
>TRBJ2-3|TRBV6-4
ASSPRGVTDTQY
>TRBJ1-3|TRBV6-5
ASRGTGGWGNTIY
>TRBJ2-1|TRBV7-2
ASSFGTSGFLNEQF
>TRBJ1-2|TRBV9
ASSVDKDRAANYGYT
>TRBJ1-1|TRBV7-2
ASSLALIPEAF
>TRBJ2-1|TRBV12-5
ASGGDGPSSYNEQF
>TRBJ2-7|TRBV13
ASSLNPGAYEQY
>TRBJ2-1|TRBV18
ASSPPIAGVSGNEQF
>TRBJ1-5|TRBV30
AWRGRGNQPQH
>TRBJ1-5|TRBV11-2
ASSLEVGGAGQPQH
>TRBJ2-3|TRBV21-1
AWTGGTDTQY
>TRBJ2-3|TRBV30
AWSVEYTQY
>TRBJ1-5|TRBV11-3
ASSLGGYQPQH
>TRBJ1-5|TRBV10-2
ASSEQGADQPQH
>TRBJ1-1|TRBV13
ASSLWGMNTEAF
>TRBJ1-6|TRBV18
ASSPPARNSPLH
>TRBJ2-7|TRBV9
ASSDRAGLAGVAEQY
>TRBJ1-1|TRBV7-8
ASSPDSLTEAF
>TRBJ1-2|TRBV19
ASTLGQTNYGYT
>TRBJ1-2|TRBV2
ASSLTGTGDYYGYT